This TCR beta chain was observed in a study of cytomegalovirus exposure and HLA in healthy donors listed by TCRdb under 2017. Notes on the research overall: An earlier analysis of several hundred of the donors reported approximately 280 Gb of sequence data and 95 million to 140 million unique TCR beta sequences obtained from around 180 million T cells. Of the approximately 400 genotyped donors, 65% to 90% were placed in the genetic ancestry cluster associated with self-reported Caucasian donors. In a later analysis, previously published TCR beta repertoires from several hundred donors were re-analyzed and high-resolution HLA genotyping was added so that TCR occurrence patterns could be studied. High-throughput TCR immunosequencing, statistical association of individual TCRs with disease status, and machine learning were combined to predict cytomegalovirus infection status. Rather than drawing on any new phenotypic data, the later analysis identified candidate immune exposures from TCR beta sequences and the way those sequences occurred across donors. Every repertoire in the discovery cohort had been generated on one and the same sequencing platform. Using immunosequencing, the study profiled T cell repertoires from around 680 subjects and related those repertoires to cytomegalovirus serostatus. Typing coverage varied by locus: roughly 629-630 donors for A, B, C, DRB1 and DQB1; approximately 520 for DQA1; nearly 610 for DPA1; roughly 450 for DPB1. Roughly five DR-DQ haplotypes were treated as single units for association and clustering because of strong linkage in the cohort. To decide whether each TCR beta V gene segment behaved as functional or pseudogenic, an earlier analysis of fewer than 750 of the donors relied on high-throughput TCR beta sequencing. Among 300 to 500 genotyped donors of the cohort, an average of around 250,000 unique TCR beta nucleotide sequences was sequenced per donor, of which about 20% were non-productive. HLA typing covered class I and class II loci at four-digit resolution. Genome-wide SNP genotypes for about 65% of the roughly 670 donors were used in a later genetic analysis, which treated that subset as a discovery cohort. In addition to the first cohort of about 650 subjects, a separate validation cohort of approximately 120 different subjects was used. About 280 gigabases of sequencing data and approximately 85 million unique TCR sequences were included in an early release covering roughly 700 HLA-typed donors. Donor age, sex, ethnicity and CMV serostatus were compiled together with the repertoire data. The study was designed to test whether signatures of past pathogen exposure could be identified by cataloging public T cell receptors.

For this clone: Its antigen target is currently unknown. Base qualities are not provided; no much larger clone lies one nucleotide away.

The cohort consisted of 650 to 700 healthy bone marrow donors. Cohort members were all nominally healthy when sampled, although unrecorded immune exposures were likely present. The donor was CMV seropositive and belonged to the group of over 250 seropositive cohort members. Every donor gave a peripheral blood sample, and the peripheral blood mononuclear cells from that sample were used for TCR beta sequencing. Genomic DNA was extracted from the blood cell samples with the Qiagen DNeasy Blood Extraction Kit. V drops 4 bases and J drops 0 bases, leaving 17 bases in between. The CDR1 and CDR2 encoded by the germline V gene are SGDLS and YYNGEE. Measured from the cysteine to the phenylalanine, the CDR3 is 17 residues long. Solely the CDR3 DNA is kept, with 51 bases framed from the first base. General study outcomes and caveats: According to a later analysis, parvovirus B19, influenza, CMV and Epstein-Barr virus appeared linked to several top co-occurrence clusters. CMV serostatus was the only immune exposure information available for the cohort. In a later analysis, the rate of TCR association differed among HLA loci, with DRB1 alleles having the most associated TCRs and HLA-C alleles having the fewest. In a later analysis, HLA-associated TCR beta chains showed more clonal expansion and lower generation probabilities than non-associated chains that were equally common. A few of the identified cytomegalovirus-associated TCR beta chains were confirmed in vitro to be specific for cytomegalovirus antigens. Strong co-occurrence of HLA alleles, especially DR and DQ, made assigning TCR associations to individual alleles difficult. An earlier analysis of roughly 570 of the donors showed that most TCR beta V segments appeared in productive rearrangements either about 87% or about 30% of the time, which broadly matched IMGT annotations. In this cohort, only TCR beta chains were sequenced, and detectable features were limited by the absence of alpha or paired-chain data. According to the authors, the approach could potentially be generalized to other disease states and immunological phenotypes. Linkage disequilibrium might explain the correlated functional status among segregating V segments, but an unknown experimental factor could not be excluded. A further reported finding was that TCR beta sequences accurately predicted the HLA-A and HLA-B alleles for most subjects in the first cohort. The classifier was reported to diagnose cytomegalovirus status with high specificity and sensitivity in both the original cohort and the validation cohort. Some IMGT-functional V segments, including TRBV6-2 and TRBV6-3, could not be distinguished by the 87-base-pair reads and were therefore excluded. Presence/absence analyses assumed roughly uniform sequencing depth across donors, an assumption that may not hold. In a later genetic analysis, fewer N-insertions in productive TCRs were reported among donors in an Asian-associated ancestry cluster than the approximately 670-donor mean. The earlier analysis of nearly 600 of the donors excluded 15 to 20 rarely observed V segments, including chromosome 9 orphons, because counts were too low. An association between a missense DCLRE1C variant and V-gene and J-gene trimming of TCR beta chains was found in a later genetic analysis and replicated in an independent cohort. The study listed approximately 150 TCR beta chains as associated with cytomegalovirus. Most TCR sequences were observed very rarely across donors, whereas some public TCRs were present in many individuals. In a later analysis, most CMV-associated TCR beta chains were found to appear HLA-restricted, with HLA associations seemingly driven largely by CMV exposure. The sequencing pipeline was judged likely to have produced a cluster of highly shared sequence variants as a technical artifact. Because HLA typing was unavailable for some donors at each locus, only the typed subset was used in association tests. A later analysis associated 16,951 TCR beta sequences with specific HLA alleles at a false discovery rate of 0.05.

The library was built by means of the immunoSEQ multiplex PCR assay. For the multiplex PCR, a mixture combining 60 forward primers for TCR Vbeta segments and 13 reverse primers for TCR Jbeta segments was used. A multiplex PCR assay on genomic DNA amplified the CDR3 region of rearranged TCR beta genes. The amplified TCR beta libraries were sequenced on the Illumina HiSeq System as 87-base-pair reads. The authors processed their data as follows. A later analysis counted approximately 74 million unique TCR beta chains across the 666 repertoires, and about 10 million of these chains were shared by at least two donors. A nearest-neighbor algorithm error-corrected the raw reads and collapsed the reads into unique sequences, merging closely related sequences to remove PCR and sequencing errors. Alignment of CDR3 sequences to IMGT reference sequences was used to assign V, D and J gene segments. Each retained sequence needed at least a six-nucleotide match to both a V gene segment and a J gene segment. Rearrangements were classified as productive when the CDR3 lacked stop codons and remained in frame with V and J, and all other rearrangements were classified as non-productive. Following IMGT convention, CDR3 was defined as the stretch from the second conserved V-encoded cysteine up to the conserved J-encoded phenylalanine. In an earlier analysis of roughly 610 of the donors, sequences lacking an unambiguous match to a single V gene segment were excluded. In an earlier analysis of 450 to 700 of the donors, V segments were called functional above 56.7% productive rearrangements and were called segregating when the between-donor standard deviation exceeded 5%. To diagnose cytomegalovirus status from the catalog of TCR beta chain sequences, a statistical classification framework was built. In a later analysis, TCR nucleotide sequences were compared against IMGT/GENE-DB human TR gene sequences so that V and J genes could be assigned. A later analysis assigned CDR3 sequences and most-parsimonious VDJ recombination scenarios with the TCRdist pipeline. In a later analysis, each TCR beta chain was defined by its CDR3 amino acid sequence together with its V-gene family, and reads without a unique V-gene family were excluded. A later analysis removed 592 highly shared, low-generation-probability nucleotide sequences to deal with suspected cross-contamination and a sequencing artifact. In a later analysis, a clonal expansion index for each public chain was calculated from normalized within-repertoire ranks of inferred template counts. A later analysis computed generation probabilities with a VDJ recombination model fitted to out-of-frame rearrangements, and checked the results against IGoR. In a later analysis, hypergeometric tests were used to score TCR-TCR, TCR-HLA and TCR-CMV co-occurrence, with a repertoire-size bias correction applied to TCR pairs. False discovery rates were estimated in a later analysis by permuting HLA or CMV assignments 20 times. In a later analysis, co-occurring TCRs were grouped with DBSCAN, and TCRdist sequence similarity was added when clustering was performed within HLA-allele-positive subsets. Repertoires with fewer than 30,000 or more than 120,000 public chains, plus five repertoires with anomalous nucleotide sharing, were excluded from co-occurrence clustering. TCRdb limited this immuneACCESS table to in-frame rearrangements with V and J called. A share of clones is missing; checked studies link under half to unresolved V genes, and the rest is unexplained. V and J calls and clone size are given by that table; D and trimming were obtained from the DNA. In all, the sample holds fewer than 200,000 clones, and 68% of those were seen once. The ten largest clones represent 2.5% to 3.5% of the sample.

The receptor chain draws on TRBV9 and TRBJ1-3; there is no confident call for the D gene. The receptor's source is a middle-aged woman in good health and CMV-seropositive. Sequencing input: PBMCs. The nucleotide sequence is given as TGTGCCAGCAGCACTGGAGGTCCGAGAAGCTCTGGAAACACCATATATTTT. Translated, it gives CASSTGGPRSSGNTIYF.